The 26 T cell receptor beta chains in this list originate from one sample, sequenced in a study of shared clonotypes between healthy human individuals. Data came from immunoSEQ multiplex PCR; TCRdb stores just in-frame clones and leaves some out. The sample holds 2,500,000 or so clones, 93% seen once. Sequences were obtained from naive CD4+ T cells from PBMCs. The sample's subset: CD45RA+ positively selected. These receptor sequences come from a man between 18 and 35 years old in good health. Some clones in this sample may be carry-over from other donors' samples.

This clone was seen once. This chain links TRBV15 with TRBJ1-4, with D uncertain. The CDR3 consists of 16 residues. Germline CDR1 and CDR2: LNHNV and YYDKDF (reference sequence). The V end was cut by 6 bases, the J end by 4 bases, with 18 bases between. CDR3 region: CATRSHPVALNEKLFF. CDR3 nucleotide sequence: TGTGCCACCAGATCTCACCCGGTTGCACTTAATGAAAAACTGTTTTTT.

The J gene is TRBJ2-3, the V gene TRBV7-3, with D unresolved. The germline CDR1 and CDR2 sequences are SGHTA and FQGTGA. The germline V and J ends were trimmed by 1 base and 3 bases, with 8 bases remaining between them. The CDR3 runs to 14 residues. CDR3 DNA sequence: TGTGCCAGCAGCTTAAGCTCCGATACAGATACGCAGTATTTT. As protein: CASSLSSDTDTQYF.

This clone was observed once. V usage is TRBV6-1 and J usage is TRBJ2-5, with a possible D match to TRBD2 (5 bases). The CDR3 runs to 14 residues. Trimming pared 7 bases from V and 1 base from J, leaving 13 bases between. Germline V gene sequence: CDR1 MNHNS, CDR2 SASEGT. The CDR3 reads CASIRAGIQETQYF. The CDR3 DNA sequence: TGTGCCAGCATTCGAGCCGGGATCCAAGAGACCCAGTACTTC.

V gene TRBV2 combines with J gene TRBJ1-1, with a weak D call TRBD1 (6 bases). This CDR3 is built from 14 residues. Germline V gene lookup returns CDR1 SNHLY and CDR2 FYNNEI. Trimming pared 6 bases from V and 0 bases from J, leaving 11 bases between. CDR3 sequence: CASSSDRMNTEAFF. The CDR3 DNA sequence: TGTGCCAGCAGCTCAGACAGGATGAACACTGAAGCTTTCTTT.

The chain links TRBV2 to TRBJ2-3, with 9 positions matching TRBD1. CDR1 is SNHLY, CDR2 FYNNEI, per germline. CDR3 length equals 14 residues. J gave up 4 bases and V 6 bases, and 5 bases lay outside the gene matches. Written as DNA, the CDR3 is TGTGCCAGCAGAGCGGACAGGGGTGCAGATACGCAGTATTTT. Translation gives CASRADRGADTQYF.

The V gene is TRBV6-5, the J gene TRBJ1-2; D not certain. The V end was cut by 6 bases, the J end by 2 bases, with 13 bases between. The CDR3 has 14 amino acids. Germline CDR1 MNHEY, CDR2 SVGAGI. CDR3 in amino acids: CASRISDGNYGYTF. CDR3 DNA sequence: TGTGCCAGCAGGATTTCGGACGGGAACTATGGCTACACCTTC.

The J gene is TRBJ2-1, the V gene TRBV7-9, with 9 bases matching TRBD2. This CDR3 is 16 amino acids long. The V gene's germline CDR1 is SEHNR and CDR2 FQNEAQ (reference sequence). V gave up 5 bases and J gave up 9 bases; unmatched junction bases: 14. CDR3 amino acids: CASSPRGAGGLGEQFF. CDR3 in DNA: TGTGCCAGCAGCCCCCGGGGGGCGGGAGGGTTGGGTGAGCAGTTCTTC.

The genes are TRBV16 and TRBJ1-2, with TRBD1 as a possible D gene (6 bases). Germline CDR1 is KGHSY and CDR2 is FQNENV. V was shortened by 4 bases and J by 0 bases, with 18 bases between the two germline ends. This CDR3 region has 17 residues. The CDR3 DNA is TGTGCCAGCAGCCCCATACGAGCAGGGGTAGCTAACTATGGCTACACCTTC. As protein: CASSPIRAGVANYGYTF.

The chain couples TRBV6-6 to TRBJ1-4; 8 nucleotides match TRBD1. Germline CDR1 reads MNHNY; CDR2 reads SVGAGI (reference sequence). The CDR3 consists of 14 residues. V shed 6 bases, J shed 7 bases, and the junction held 7 bases outside the gene matches. The DNA of the CDR3 is TGTGCCAGCAGACCCAGACAGGGGAGTGAAAAACTGTTTTTT. Translated: CASRPRQGSEKLFF.

This clone was recorded once. The CDR3 DNA sequence: TGTGCCAGCAGAGGTGGGACAGCTCAAGAGACCCAGTACTTC. Translation gives CASRGGTAQETQYF. The V call is TRBV6-6, the J call TRBJ2-5; TRBD1 aligns across 7 bases. After removal of 6 bases from V and 2 bases from J, the junction contained 6 bases not matched to a gene. The CDR3 extends over 14 amino acids. Germline V gene data show CDR1 as MNHNY and CDR2 as SVGAGI (reference sequence).

This chain links TRBV5-8 with TRBJ1-4; the D gene is possibly TRBD1 (6 bases). V gave up 3 bases and J gave up 7 bases, with 22 bases separating them. The CDR3 sequence is 17 residues long. From germline, CDR1 is SGHTS and CDR2 YDEGEE. The CDR3 here is CASSSKRSLAGVEKLFF. The CDR3 coding sequence is TGTGCCAGCAGCTCAAAACGCAGCCTGGCAGGGGTTGAAAAACTGTTTTTT.

J is TRBJ2-7 and V is TRBV11-1; D gene unclear. V gave up 6 bases and J gave up 0 bases, with 18 bases separating them. Germline CDR1 SGHAT, CDR2 FQDESV (reference sequence). The CDR3 has 16 amino acids. CDR3: CASRSGHLKTSYEQYF. The CDR3 DNA sequence: TGTGCCAGCAGGTCCGGGCACCTTAAGACCTCCTACGAGCAGTACTTC.

The chain carries TRBV21-1 and TRBJ1-4. TRBV21-1 corresponds to a pseudogene. The CDR3 runs 17 residues. Written as DNA, the CDR3 is TGTGCCAGCAGCAAAGTCAGGAATAGTAAGGAGGTTGAAAAACTGTTTTTT. The encoded protein is CASSKVRNSKEVEKLFF.

The chain joins TRBV6-1 to TRBJ2-1; D call uncertain. V was shortened by 1 base and J by 4 bases, with 14 bases between the two germline ends. The CDR3 has 16 residues. CDR1 MNHNS and CDR2 SASEGT come from the germline V gene. The CDR3 region has the DNA TGTGCCAGCAGTGAAGGAGGAGAGTATCGGTACAATGAGCAGTTCTTC. Its translation is CASSEGGEYRYNEQFF.

The chain joins TRBV6-1 to TRBJ2-1; D remains unclear. The V end lost 1 base, the J end lost 0 bases, and 10 bases lay between the germline ends. Germline values: CDR1 MNHNS, CDR2 SASEGT. This CDR3 spans 16 amino acids. CDR3 sequence reads: CASSEDRASSYNEQFF. CDR3 sequence (DNA): TGTGCCAGCAGTGAAGATAGGGCGAGCTCCTACAATGAGCAGTTCTTC.

This clone was found a few times. The chain combines TRBV28 with TRBJ1-2, with 7 bases that match TRBD1. The V gene end was trimmed by 4 bases and the J gene end by 4 bases; junction bases not matched to a gene: 9. The V gene's germline CDR1 is MDHEN and CDR2 SYDVKM. CDR3 size: 15 residues. In DNA, the CDR3 is TGTGCCAGCAGTTCAACCCGGGACAGAAGCTATGGCTACACCTTC. Translating gives CASSSTRDRSYGYTF.

J is TRBJ2-2 and V is TRBV7-7; 7 bases match TRBD1. This CDR3 is built from 17 residues. The J segment lost 6 bases and the V segment lost 4 bases, leaving 14 bases of the junction unmatched. CDR1 is SSHAT and CDR2 is FNYEAQ in the germline V gene (reference sequence). The CDR3 loop reads CASSSRQGSRQSGELFF. In DNA, the CDR3 is TGTGCCAGCAGCTCCAGACAGGGATCGAGGCAATCCGGGGAGCTGTTTTTT.

This chain links TRBV11-2 with TRBJ2-7; the D gene could be TRBD1 or TRBD2 (5 bases each). Looked up from germline, CDR1 is SGHAT and CDR2 is FQNNGV. V was trimmed by 0 bases and J by 5 bases, leaving 11 bases between them. The CDR3 is 14 residues long. This chain's CDR3 is CASSLEWLGDEQYF. The CDR3 nucleotides read TGTGCCAGCAGCTTAGAGTGGCTGGGGGACGAGCAGTACTTC. Combining the CDR3 with reference TRBV11-2 and TRBJ2-7 gives the whole variable domain EAGVAQSPRYKIIEKRQSVAFWCNPISGHATLYWYQQILGQGPKLLIQFQNNGVVDDSQLPKDRFSAERLKGVDSTLKIQPAKLEDSAVYLCASSLEWLGDEQYFGPGTRLTVT.

The chain has TRBV9 and TRBJ1-3; tentatively, D is TRBD1 (6 bases). Trimming removed 3 bases at V and 0 bases at J, with 10 bases between. Germline-derived CDR1 and CDR2 are SGDLS and YYNGEE. The CDR3 sequence is 15 residues long. The CDR3 spells CASSARQVSGNTIYF. The CDR3 nucleotides read TGTGCCAGCAGCGCAAGACAGGTCTCTGGAAACACCATATATTTT.

Worth noting for this clone: At the DNA level, this CDR3 is encoded by other sequences in the same sample as well. This chain joins TRBV7-9 and TRBJ2-3; 11 positions agree with TRBD2. CDR3 length: 16 amino acids. Trimming cost V 5 bases and J 0 bases; bases outside gene matches: 4. The germline gives CDR1 SEHNR, CDR2 FQNEAQ (reference sequence). The CDR3: CASSRGLAASTDTQYF. The CDR3 nucleotides are TGTGCCAGCAGCCGGGGACTAGCGGCTAGCACAGATACGCAGTATTTT. Supplemented by reference TRBV7-9 and TRBJ2-3, the full variable domain reads DTGVSQNPRHKITKRGQNVTFRCDPISEHNRLYWYRQTLGQGPEFLTYFQNEAQLEKSRLLSDRFSAERPKGSFSTLEIQRTEQGDSAMYLCASSRGLAASTDTQYFGPGTRLTVL.

V usage is TRBV28 and J usage is TRBJ1-3; 10 nucleotides align to TRBD1. V shed 6 bases, J shed 8 bases, and the junction held 16 bases outside the gene matches. In germline, CDR1 is MDHEN, CDR2 SYDVKM. The CDR3 loop spans 17 amino acids. The CDR3: CASSPGGGQGFAYTIYF. In DNA, the CDR3 is TGTGCCAGCAGCCCCGGTGGGGGACAGGGGTTCGCCTACACCATATATTTT.

This clone was picked up a small number of times. V is TRBV29-1 and J is TRBJ1-1; D not resolved. The germline CDR1 and CDR2 sequences are SQVTM and ANQGSEA. CDR3 length: 11 residues. V lost 7 bases, J lost 4 bases, and 10 bases lay in between. CDR3 nucleotides: TGCAGCGCCAACGGGCCCACTGAAGCTTTCTTT. Protein sequence: CSANGPTEAFF.

CDR3 sequence reads: CASSLWTGTGAYEQYF. The CDR3 nucleotides are TGTGCCAGCAGCTTGTGGACCGGGACAGGGGCCTACGAGCAGTACTTC. This sequence joins TRBV5-4 and TRBJ2-7, with 10 bases that match TRBD1. Per germline, CDR1 SGHNT and CDR2 YYREEE (reference sequence). The CDR3 spans 16 residues. V was pared by 1 base and J by 2 bases, with 6 bases of the junction left unmatched.

The rearrangement uses TRBV6-6 and TRBJ2-1; no clear D gene. V was pared by 2 bases and J by 9 bases, with 14 bases between. The germline CDR1 and CDR2 sequences are MNHNY and SVGAGI (reference sequence). The CDR3 loop spans 14 amino acids. The CDR3 DNA reads TGTGCCAGCAGTTACCATAAATTTTCGGTTGAGCAGTTCTTC. This encodes CASSYHKFSVEQFF.

This chain connects TRBV27 to TRBJ2-7; 7 nucleotides match TRBD1. The CDR3 totals 14 residues. Germline values: CDR1 MNHEY, CDR2 SMNVEV (reference sequence). The J segment lost 4 bases and the V segment lost 6 bases, leaving 9 bases of the junction unmatched. The CDR3 loop reads CASRETGTEYEQYF. The CDR3 coding sequence is TGTGCCAGCAGAGAGACAGGGACAGAATACGAGCAGTACTTC.

The chain links TRBV7-2 to TRBJ1-4; D not resolved. The germline V and J ends were trimmed by 4 bases and 0 bases, with 15 bases remaining between them. Germline values: CDR1 SGHTA, CDR2 FQGNSA. CDR3 size: 17 residues. The CDR3 loop reads CASSSILGSPTNEKLFF. Written as DNA, the CDR3 is TGTGCCAGCAGCTCCATTTTGGGGTCCCCAACTAATGAAAAACTGTTTTTT.